This T cell receptor beta chain was sequenced in a study of Graves' ophthalmopathy and Graves' hyperthyroidism. This clonotype has ten or more counts. Amplified TCR beta CDR3 regions were obtained using RNA transcripts as template. The authors performed first-round RT-PCR with HTBI primers and then a second-round multiplex PCR. MiXCR was run by TCRdb on the multiplex PCR reads, yielding one entry per CDR3 protein. The top ten clones hold around 6.6% of a sample with roughly 380,000 distinct CDR3 sequences, 15% to 19% of them seen once. The germline gives CDR1 SGHRS, CDR2 YFSETQ. The J segment lost 2 bases and the V segment lost 4 bases, leaving 9 bases of the junction unmatched. This CDR3 has 15 amino acids.

This receptor was obtained from a woman between 18 and 29 years old with stable Graves' hyperthyroidism. The rearrangement uses TRBV5-1 and TRBJ2-7, with TRBD1 matching over 7 bases. Source material: peripheral blood. CDR3 bases: TGCGCCAGCAGCCCGTCGACAGGGATTACCTACGAGCAGTACTTC. It encodes CASSPSTGITYEQYF. The complete variable domain, with remaining parts taken from reference TRBV5-1 and TRBJ2-7, reads KAGVTQTPRYLIKTRGQQVTLSCSPISGHRSVSWYQQTPGQGLQFLFEYFSETQRNKGNFPGRFSGRQFSNSRSEMNVSTLELGDSALYLCASSPSTGITYEQYFGPGTRLTVT.